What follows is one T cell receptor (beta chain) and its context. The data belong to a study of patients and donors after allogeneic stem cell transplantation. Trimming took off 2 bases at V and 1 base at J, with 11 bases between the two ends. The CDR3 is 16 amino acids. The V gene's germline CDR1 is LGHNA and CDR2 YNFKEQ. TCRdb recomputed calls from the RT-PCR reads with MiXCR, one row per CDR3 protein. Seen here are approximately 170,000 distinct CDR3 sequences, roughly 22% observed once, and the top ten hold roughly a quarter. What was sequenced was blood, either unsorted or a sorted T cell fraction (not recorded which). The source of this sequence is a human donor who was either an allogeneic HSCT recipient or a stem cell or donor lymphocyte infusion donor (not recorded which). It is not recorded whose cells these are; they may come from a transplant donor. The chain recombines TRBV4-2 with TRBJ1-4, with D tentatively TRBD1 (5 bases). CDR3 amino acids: CASSQTAGGTNEKLFF. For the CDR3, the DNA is TGTGCCAGCAGCCAAACCGCGGGGGGAACTAATGAAAAACTGTTTTTT.